This TCR beta chain emerged from a study of blood T cell repertoires in COVID-19. This table comes from immunoSEQ multiplex PCR, and its TCRdb copy is limited to in-frame clones, with some not included. Here the sample spans some 210,000 clones, around four fifths being singletons. CDR1 and CDR2 from the germline V gene are LNHNV and YYDKDF (reference sequence). The CDR3 covers 13 residues. The V and J genes are TRBV15 and TRBJ1-2; the D is unclear. Material for sequencing was peripheral blood. This TCR derives from a man aged 50 to 60 with active or convalescent COVID-19. Here the CDR3 DNA reads TGTGCTACTAGGGCGTCCCTCAACTATGGCTACACCTTC. Translating gives CATRASLNYGYTF. The full variable domain, with the rest looked up from reference TRBV15 and TRBJ1-2, is DAMVIQNPRYQVTQFGKPVTLSCSQTLNHNVMYWYQQKSSQAPKLLFHYYDKDFNNEADTPDNFQSRRPNTSFCFLDIRSPGLGDTAMYLCATRASLNYGYTFGSGTRLTVV.